The 30 T cell receptor beta chains below all came from one sample that was sequenced in a study of neurological immune-mediated disorders. TCRdb ran MiXCR on the 5' RACE reads and lists one entry per CDR3 protein. The data contain 27,000 or so distinct CDR3 sequences, about 16% of them singletons. The sequenced material came from PBMCs. The receptors were sampled from a man aged 65-85 years in good health.

In this sample, this clonotype turned up many times. The chain is built from TRBV5-1 and TRBJ2-1; possibly TRBD2 for D (6 bases). V was cut by 4 bases and J by 0 bases, with 11 bases left in between. The V gene's germline CDR1 is SGHRS and CDR2 YFSETQ. CDR3 length: 15 residues. Here the CDR3 reads CASSLGLSSYNEQFF. The CDR3 DNA is TGCGCCAGCAGCCTTGGACTAAGCTCCTACAATGAGCAGTTCTTC.

This clonotype occurred many times. The chain recombines TRBV7-2 with TRBJ2-7; 9 bases map to TRBD1. CDR1 and CDR2 from the germline V gene are SGHTA and FQGNSA. CDR3 length: 14 residues. The V segment lost 3 bases and the J segment 3 bases; nucleotides outside the gene matches: 3. The DNA for the CDR3 is TGTGCCAGCAGCTTTACAGGGGGCGGCTACGAGCAGTACTTC. It translates to CASSFTGGGYEQYF.

The chain couples TRBV5-1 to TRBJ2-5; 13 bases map to TRBD2. The germline V gene encodes CDR1 SGHRS and CDR2 YFSETQ. This CDR3 contains 16 residues. V shed 4 bases and J 5 bases; nucleotides not matched to a gene: 8. This CDR3 is CASSPTSGGAQETQYF. As DNA, the CDR3 is TGCGCCAGCAGCCCCACTAGCGGGGGGGCCCAGGAGACCCAGTACTTC.

This clonotype was counted ten times or more. The gene calls are TRBV3-1 and TRBJ2-3, with 10 bases lining up with TRBD1. CDR1 LGHDT and CDR2 YNNKEL come from the germline V gene (reference sequence). J gave up 3 bases and V 4 bases, and 7 bases lay outside the gene matches. This CDR3 has 16 amino acids. CDR3 sequence (DNA): TGTGCCAGCAGCCCTGGACTGGGACAGGGGACAGATACGCAGTATTTT. Its protein is CASSPGLGQGTDTQYF.

This clonotype has ten or more counts. The rearrangement uses TRBV7-2 and TRBJ2-1, with 7 nucleotides matching TRBD1. V gave up 7 bases and J gave up 0 bases; unmatched junction bases: 3. The CDR3 consists of 14 residues. Germline V lookup: CDR1 SGHTA, CDR2 FQGNSA. CDR3 residues: CASIWDSSYNEQFF. The DNA of the CDR3 is TGTGCCAGCATCTGGGACAGCTCCTACAATGAGCAGTTCTTC.

This clonotype occurred once. This may be a read error: a much more frequent sequence differs by one nucleotide. This chain connects TRBV18 to TRBJ2-7; TRBD1 matches at 9 bases. There are 17 residues in the CDR3. Germline CDR1 reads KGHSH; CDR2 reads LQKENI. V lost 3 bases and J lost 3; bases outside the gene matches: 12. CDR3 loop: CASSPRDREFQNYEQYF. In nucleotides, the CDR3 is TGTGCCAGCTCACCCCGGGACAGGGAATTCCAAAACTACGAGCAGTACTTC.

The chain couples TRBV19 to TRBJ2-7; possibly TRBD1 or TRBD2 for D (5 bases each). The V end was cut by 5 bases, the J end by 2 bases, with 13 bases between. The germline gives CDR1 LNHDA, CDR2 SQIVND (reference sequence). This CDR3 region has 14 residues. The CDR3 loop is CASSLGRQTYEQYF. The CDR3, as DNA: TGTGCCAGTAGTCTGGGACGCCAGACCTACGAGCAGTACTTC.

This clonotype was seen ten or more times. The chain employs TRBV10-3 and TRBJ2-7; 8 bases agree with TRBD1. Germline CDR1 ENHRY, CDR2 SYGVKD. The CDR3 totals 14 residues. With V trimmed by 8 bases and J by 1 base, 7 bases remained unmatched. CDR3 nucleotides: TGTGCCATCTTGGCTGACAGGGGATCCTACGAGCAGTACTTC. This sequence encodes CAILADRGSYEQYF.

This chain joins TRBV5-1 and TRBJ2-1; 8 nucleotides align to TRBD1. V was pared by 4 bases and J by 7 bases, with 7 bases of the junction left unmatched. The CDR3 runs to 14 residues. Germline assignment: CDR1 SGHRS and CDR2 YFSETQ. This CDR3 is CASSVDRVGNEQFF. The CDR3 DNA is TGCGCCAGCAGCGTGGACAGGGTAGGGAATGAGCAGTTCTTC.

This clonotype was detected many times. The chain is built from TRBV7-9 and TRBJ2-3; D unresolved. Looked up from germline, CDR1 is SEHNR and CDR2 is FQNEAQ (reference sequence). Between the trimmed V and J ends, which lost 2 bases and 1 base, there was a span of 4 bases. The CDR3 length is 13 residues. CDR3 coding DNA: TGTGCCAGCAGCTTAATAGGCACAGATACGCAGTATTTT. Amino acids: CASSLIGTDTQYF.

This clonotype has at least ten counts. The chain links TRBV7-3 to TRBJ1-1; D unclear. The V and J ends lost 5 bases and 4 bases respectively, with 5 bases between them. CDR1 is SGHTA and CDR2 is FQGTGA in the germline V gene. This CDR3 spans 11 amino acids. CDR3 sequence (DNA): TGTGCCAGCAGCGACGGCACTGAAGCTTTCTTT. Translated: CASSDGTEAFF.

This clonotype was seen repeatedly, ten times or more. The chain combines TRBV7-2 with TRBJ1-2; 7 nucleotides line up with TRBD1. The J segment lost 4 bases and the V segment lost 2 bases, leaving 16 bases of the junction unmatched. The germline V gene encodes CDR1 SGHTA and CDR2 FQGNSA. This CDR3 has 18 amino acids. Written as DNA, the CDR3 is TGTGCCAGCAGCTTAAGTGTAGGGGGCCCCTCCTATGGCTATGGCTACACCTTC. It specifies CASSLSVGGPSYGYGYTF.

The chain links TRBV5-1 to TRBJ2-7; no clear D gene. The better agreement between TRBJ2-5 and the DNA end casts doubt on the J call. The length of the CDR3 is 14 residues. Germline V CDR1 and CDR2: SGHRS, YFSETQ. The chain's CDR3 is CASSLSAAQETQYF. The CDR3, as DNA: TGCGCCAGCAGCTTGTCGGCAGCCCAAGAGACCCAGTACTTC.

Many counts were recorded for this clonotype. V usage is TRBV18 and J usage is TRBJ1-6; 7 bases fit TRBD1. This CDR3 comprises 16 residues. Germline loops: CDR1 KGHSH, CDR2 LQKENI. After removal of 3 bases from V and 8 bases from J, the junction contained 10 bases not matched to a gene. CDR3 sequence reads: CASSPSTGLVDSPLHF. The CDR3 DNA reads TGTGCCAGCTCACCTTCGACAGGGCTTGTCGATTCACCCCTCCACTTT.

At least ten counts were recorded for this clonotype. The V gene is TRBV12-3 or TRBV12-4, the J gene TRBJ2-3, with TRBD1 identical over 11 bases. This CDR3 is 17 amino acids long. V was pared by 1 base and J by 3 bases, with 6 bases of the junction left unmatched. The CDR3, as DNA: TGTGCCAGCAGTTTAGGGAGGACAGGGGGCGCAACAGATACGCAGTATTTT. Its protein product is CASSLGRTGGATDTQYF.

There are many counts of this clonotype. This chain links TRBV3-1 with TRBJ2-3; D is tentatively TRBD1 or TRBD2 (5 bases each). Germline V lookup: CDR1 LGHDT, CDR2 YNNKEL (reference sequence). Trimming stripped 4 bases from V and 4 bases from J, with 15 bases between. The CDR3 contains 15 residues. CDR3 residues: CASSRPGAGSDTQYF. The CDR3 bases are TGTGCCAGCAGCCGCCCTGGGGCGGGCTCAGATACGCAGTATTTT.

This clonotype appeared many times. V gene TRBV5-1 combines with J gene TRBJ2-5, with TRBD1 matching 9 bases. V gave up 0 bases and J gave up 1 base; unmatched junction bases: 4. The CDR3 consists of 16 residues. Per germline, CDR1 SGHRS and CDR2 YFSETQ. CDR3 sequence (DNA): TGCGCCAGCAGCTTGGGGGGGACAGGGACCCAAGAGACCCAGTACTTC. Encoded protein: CASSLGGTGTQETQYF.

This chain joins TRBV10-3 and TRBJ2-7, with D possibly being TRBD2 (5 bases). Germline lookup yields CDR1 ENHRY and CDR2 SYGVKD. The CDR3 is 15 amino acids. Trimming removed 0 bases from V and 2 bases from J, with 11 bases in between. The CDR3 coding sequence is TGTGCCATCAGTGAGTCCCTCGGGAATACCTACGAGCAGTACTTC. This encodes CAISESLGNTYEQYF.

This clonotype was seen at least ten times. The CDR3 here is CASSRRGEGGTEAFF. For the CDR3, the DNA is TGCGCCAGCAGCCGCCGGGGAGAAGGGGGCACTGAAGCTTTCTTT. This sequence joins TRBV5-1 and TRBJ1-1, with TRBD1 as a possible D gene (6 bases). The CDR3 runs 15 residues. Germline V gene data show CDR1 as SGHRS and CDR2 as YFSETQ. The V end was cut by 4 bases, the J end by 4 bases, with 17 bases between.

Written as DNA, the CDR3 is TGCGCCAGCAGACAGGACAGGGGGCGTACCGGGGAGCTGTTTTTT. Residues: CASRQDRGRTGELFF. The chain uses TRBV4-1 and TRBJ2-2, with TRBD1 matching over 11 bases. V shed 6 bases and J 5 bases; nucleotides not matched to a gene: 5. The germline gives CDR1 MGHRA, CDR2 YSYEKL. The CDR3 totals 15 residues.

Notes on this clonotype: A much larger clone is a single base away; this may be a read error. The chain employs TRBV2 and TRBJ2-2; D is possibly TRBD1 (6 bases). Trimming removed 10 bases from V and 7 bases from J, with 19 bases in between. The CDR3 length is 14 residues. Germline V CDR1 and CDR2: SNHLY, FYNNEI. DNA of the CDR3: TGTGCCACATCGGGACATGGGGTAGGCGGGGAGCTGTTTTTT. This gives the protein CATSGHGVGGELFF.

There are many counts of this clonotype. The chain joins TRBV20-1 to TRBJ2-7, with D maybe TRBD1 (5 bases). CDR3 length: 14 residues. The germline V gene has CDR1 DFQATT and CDR2 SNEGSKA (reference sequence). The V gene lost 6 bases and the J gene lost 9 bases, with 24 bases spanning the gap. The CDR3 bases are TGCAGTGCCTCAATTCGGACACCGGCCCTCGGGCAGTACTTC. Translating it yields CSASIRTPALGQYF.

This clonotype was seen ten or more times. The chain employs TRBV15 and TRBJ2-7; TRBD2 agrees at 9 bases. This CDR3 contains 15 residues. Per germline, CDR1 LNHNV and CDR2 YYDKDF (reference sequence). The trim removed 0 bases at V and 2 bases at J, leaving 2 bases unmatched. CDR3: CATSRDGGGAYEQYF. The CDR3 DNA is TGTGCCACCAGCAGAGATGGCGGGGGGGCCTACGAGCAGTACTTC.

Ten or more counts support this clonotype. The chain is built from TRBV5-1 and TRBJ2-2; tentatively, D is TRBD1 (6 bases). This CDR3 contains 14 residues. Trimming removed 4 bases at V and 6 bases at J, with 13 bases between. Germline assignment: CDR1 SGHRS and CDR2 YFSETQ. The CDR3 loop is CASSNPGDAGELFF. The CDR3 DNA is TGCGCCAGCAGCAATCCAGGGGACGCCGGGGAGCTGTTTTTT.

This clonotype appeared many times. The chain links TRBV12-3 or TRBV12-4 to TRBJ1-1; D gene uncertain. Trimming pared 1 base from V and 4 bases from J, leaving 10 bases between. The CDR3 totals 14 residues. CDR3 sequence reads: CASSLDAGLTEAFF. The CDR3 DNA is TGTGCCAGCAGTTTAGACGCAGGACTCACTGAAGCTTTCTTT.

This clonotype was picked up many times. V usage is TRBV5-1 and J usage is TRBJ2-7; 13 bases line up with TRBD2. The CDR3 loop spans 17 amino acids. The germline V gene encodes CDR1 SGHRS and CDR2 YFSETQ. The ends lost 4 bases at V and 2 bases at J; junction bases unmatched: 9. CDR3 residues: CASSPGTSGAVTYEQYF. CDR3 coding DNA: TGCGCCAGCAGCCCCGGGACTAGCGGGGCCGTTACCTACGAGCAGTACTTC.

This clonotype was picked up many times. V is TRBV11-2 and J is TRBJ1-2, with D maybe TRBD1 (5 bases). This CDR3 comprises 14 residues. Trimming took off 0 bases at V and 4 bases at J, with 9 bases between the two ends. The germline gives CDR1 SGHAT, CDR2 FQNNGV. The CDR3 nucleotides are TGTGCCAGCAGCTTAGATGCCAGGGCCTATGGCTACACCTTC. Translation: CASSLDARAYGYTF.

This clonotype was observed at least ten times. J is TRBJ2-3 and V is TRBV7-8; a possible D gene is TRBD1 (6 bases). V shed 5 bases and J shed 5 bases, with 14 bases lying between them. Germline V gives CDR1 SGHVS, CDR2 FQNEAQ. The CDR3 is 14 amino acids. DNA for the CDR3: TGTGCCAGCAGCCATACAGGGTCTGGAGATACGCAGTATTTT. Translated: CASSHTGSGDTQYF.

The V call is TRBV20-1, the J call TRBJ2-3; the match to TRBD2 covers 7 bases. The germline V gene encodes CDR1 DFQATT and CDR2 SNEGSKA (reference sequence). This CDR3 comprises 15 residues. V was pared by 3 bases and J by 4 bases, with 10 bases of the junction left unmatched. The CDR3 loop reads CSASERDGKADTQYF. The CDR3 DNA reads TGCAGTGCTAGTGAGCGGGATGGGAAGGCAGATACGCAGTATTTT.

The V gene is TRBV24-1, the J gene TRBJ2-6; possible D gene TRBD1, 5 bases. The germline CDR1 and CDR2 sequences are KGHDR and SFDVKD. The V end lost 5 bases, the J end lost 0 bases, and 10 bases lay between the germline ends. The CDR3 contains 16 residues. The CDR3 bases are TGTGCCACCAGTGCCCCTGACAGCTCTGGGGCCAACGTCCTGACTTTC. Protein: CATSAPDSSGANVLTF.